This entry lists 15 T cell receptor beta chains sequenced from one sample in a study of identical twins. Each CDR3 protein is one row after TCRdb ran MiXCR on the 5' RACE reads. The data contain 420,000 or so distinct CDR3 sequences, roughly 20% of them singletons. Sequenced material: naive T cells sorted from blood. These receptors came from a man aged 45 to 65 in good health.

The chain combines TRBV7-9 with TRBJ1-2, with D possibly being TRBD1 (6 bases). V was clipped by 0 bases and J by 5 bases, with 16 bases between them. The CDR3 has 16 residues. In germline, CDR1 is SEHNR, CDR2 FQNEAQ (reference sequence). This CDR3 reads CASSLATGKGRYGYTF. The CDR3 coding sequence is TGTGCCAGCAGCTTAGCAACAGGGAAGGGGAGGTATGGCTACACCTTC.

A few counts support this clonotype. V usage is TRBV10-3 and J usage is TRBJ1-6; unclear D gene. The CDR3 runs to 14 residues. Germline values: CDR1 ENHRY, CDR2 SYGVKD. V was shortened by 4 bases and J by 0 bases, with 4 bases between the two germline ends. Here the CDR3 DNA reads TGTGCCATCAGTGGGAGCTCCTATAATTCACCCCTCCACTTT. As protein: CAISGSSYNSPLHF.

The CDR3 loop is CAISVGGVGETQYF. The CDR3 DNA reads TGTGCCATCAGTGTCGGGGGGGTGGGAGAGACCCAGTACTTC. The rearrangement uses TRBV10-3 and TRBJ2-5; 8 nucleotides agree with TRBD2. The CDR3 has 14 amino acids. Germline CDR1 and CDR2: ENHRY and SYGVKD. Trimming at V came to 4 bases and at J to 4 bases, leaving 5 bases not matched to a gene.

This clonotype appeared a few times. This chain uses TRBV29-1 with TRBJ2-1; 10 bases are a match to TRBD2. Germline values: CDR1 SQVTM, CDR2 ANQGSEA. This CDR3 spans 13 amino acids. With 7 bases clipped from V and 6 bases from J, the junction kept 6 bases outside the gene matches. The CDR3: CSGSGLASNEQFF. In DNA, the CDR3 is TGCAGCGGCTCGGGACTAGCGTCCAATGAGCAGTTCTTC.

The chain links TRBV20-1 to TRBJ1-6; no definite D call. V lost 3 bases and J lost 0, with 6 bases in between. Germline V lookup: CDR1 DFQATT, CDR2 SNEGSKA (reference sequence). The CDR3 consists of 14 residues. Here the CDR3 reads CSASASSYNSPLHF. Written as DNA, the CDR3 is TGCAGTGCTAGCGCGAGCTCCTATAATTCACCCCTCCACTTT.

This clonotype was seen repeatedly, ten times or more. This chain connects TRBV28 to TRBJ2-2, with unresolved D. CDR1 and CDR2 from the germline V gene are MDHEN and SYDVKM. Trimming stripped 1 base from V and 3 bases from J, with 9 bases between. The CDR3 consists of 15 residues. The CDR3 spells CASSLYRMDTGELFF. CDR3 bases: TGTGCCAGCAGTTTATACAGAATGGACACCGGGGAGCTGTTTTTT.

The chain couples TRBV15 to TRBJ2-1; D may be TRBD2 (5 bases). The CDR3 loop spans 15 amino acids. V was trimmed by 0 bases and J by 4 bases, leaving 10 bases between them. Germline assignment: CDR1 LNHNV and CDR2 YYDKDF (reference sequence). CDR3 protein: CATSRDRGSYNEQFF. The CDR3 region has the DNA TGTGCCACCAGCAGAGATCGAGGGAGTTACAATGAGCAGTTCTTC.

This clonotype was observed a handful of times. This chain links TRBV20-1 with TRBJ2-7; 7 positions agree with TRBD2. The CDR3 extends over 14 amino acids. Germline values: CDR1 DFQATT, CDR2 SNEGSKA (reference sequence). The V and J ends lost 6 bases and 0 bases, in that order; junction bases with no gene match: 8. CDR3 in DNA: TGCAGTGCCCAGAGCGGGGCCAGCTCCTACGAGCAGTACTTC. It yields the protein CSAQSGASSYEQYF.

This clonotype was detected a few times. The gene calls are TRBV12-3 or TRBV12-4 and TRBJ2-3, with D unclear. V lost 6 bases and J lost 2, with 15 bases in between. The CDR3 runs 15 residues. The chain's CDR3 is CASSRAGPITDTQYF. The CDR3 DNA follows: TGTGCCAGCAGCCGCGCTGGGCCAATCACAGATACGCAGTATTTT.

The table lists this clonotype with a few counts. The V call is TRBV2, the J call TRBJ1-1; D ambiguous. Germline V CDR1 and CDR2: SNHLY, FYNNEI. The ends were cut back, 7 bases at V and 0 bases at J, with 18 bases in the middle. The CDR3 loop spans 16 amino acids. CDR3 coding DNA: TGTGCCAGCAACTACCTTATCAGAACATTGAACACTGAAGCTTTCTTT. Translating it yields CASNYLIRTLNTEAFF.

V is TRBV20-1 and J is TRBJ2-5, with D tentatively TRBD1 or TRBD2 (5 bases each). The CDR3 covers 14 residues. Germline CDR1 reads DFQATT; CDR2 reads SNEGSKA (reference sequence). Trimming left V 5 bases short and J 7 bases short, with 20 bases between. CDR3 sequence: CSAERGAQDGTQYF. The CDR3, as DNA: TGCAGTGCTGAAAGGGGAGCCCAAGATGGGACCCAGTACTTC.

This clonotype was counted only a few times. The V gene is TRBV18, the J gene TRBJ1-5, with D unresolved. The V gene's germline CDR1 is KGHSH and CDR2 LQKENI. This CDR3 has 14 residues. Between the trimmed V and J ends, which lost 4 bases and 0 bases, there was a span of 7 bases. The CDR3 region has the DNA TGTGCCAGCTCACAGGACGGTAGCAATCAGCCCCAGCATTTT. Translation: CASSQDGSNQPQHF. Full variable domain (outside the CDR3, taken from reference TRBV18 and TRBJ1-5): NAGVMQNPRHLVRRRGQEARLRCSPMKGHSHVYWYRQLPEEGLKFMVYLQKENIIDESGMPKERFSAEFPKEGPSILRIQQVVRGDSAAYFCASSQDGSNQPQHFGDGTRLSIL.

This clonotype was counted between two and nine times. This chain uses TRBV20-1 with TRBJ1-4, with 7 bases lining up with TRBD1. The CDR3 extends over 13 amino acids. V lost 5 bases and J lost 13; bases outside the gene matches: 13. Germline V gene lookup returns CDR1 DFQATT and CDR2 SNEGSKA (reference sequence). CDR3 nucleotides: TGCAGTGCTCCGGATCGACAGGGTTGGGTACTGTTTTTT. It translates to CSAPDRQGWVLFF.

The genes are TRBV24-1 and TRBJ2-3; D might be TRBD1 (6 bases). Trimming took off 4 bases at V and 1 base at J, with 8 bases between the two ends. CDR1 and CDR2 from the germline V gene are KGHDR and SFDVKD. This CDR3 is 14 amino acids long. DNA of the CDR3: TGTGCCACCAGTGAAGCAGGGGGCACAGATACGCAGTATTTT. Translated, it gives CATSEAGGTDTQYF.

This clonotype showed up just a few times. The V gene is TRBV20-1, the J gene TRBJ2-7, with D unresolved. The CDR3 totals 13 residues. CDR1 is DFQATT, CDR2 SNEGSKA, per germline (reference sequence). V was pared by 6 bases and J by 2 bases, with 14 bases between. CDR3 residues: CSAGPDQTYEQYF. The CDR3 nucleotides are TGCAGTGCCGGACCAGATCAGACCTACGAGCAGTACTTC.